This TCR beta chain was sequenced during a study of Graves' ophthalmopathy and Graves' hyperthyroidism. For repertoire sequencing, the TCR beta CDR3 regions were amplified from RNA transcripts. Amplification began with first-round RT-PCR using HTBI primers, then second-round multiplex PCR was performed. TCRdb reprocessed the multiplex PCR reads with MiXCR, giving one entry per CDR3 protein. The sample has 300,000 to 500,000 distinct CDR3 sequences; over 15% are singletons. PBMCs were isolated from an approximately 10 ml sample of fresh peripheral blood. This CDR3 spans 13 amino acids. Germline CDR1 is MNHNS and CDR2 is SASEGT. Trimming at V came to 8 bases and at J to 4 bases, leaving 8 bases not matched to a gene.

The chain is built from TRBV6-1 and TRBJ2-7, with 7 bases lining up with TRBD1. This TCR was recovered from a woman aged 18-29 years with stable Graves' hyperthyroidism. The sample consisted of peripheral blood. The CDR3 DNA reads as TGTGCCAGCCACCGGGACAGACCTTACGAGCAGTACTTC. Its protein is CASHRDRPYEQYF.